This TCR beta chain was sequenced for a study of blood T cell repertoires in COVID-19. Assay used: immunoSEQ multiplex PCR; TCRdb lists only in-frame clones, some missing. The sample carries around 250,000 clones, around 84% recorded once. The germline gives CDR1 MDHEN, CDR2 SYDVKM. The CDR3 totals 15 residues. V lost 5 bases, J lost 4 bases, and 4 bases stayed unmatched. The sequenced sample was peripheral blood. The TCR originated in a woman younger than 35 with acute or convalescent COVID-19. The gene calls are TRBV28 and TRBJ2-4, with TRBD2 matching 11 bases. The CDR3 nucleotides read TGTGCCAGCAGTGTTTGGACTAGCGGGAAAAACATTCAGTACTTC. Protein sequence: CASSVWTSGKNIQYF. The whole variable domain, filled in from reference TRBV28 and TRBJ2-4, reads DVKVTQSSRYLVKRTGEKVFLECVQDMDHENMFWYRQDPGLGLRLIYFSYDVKMKEKGDIPEGYSVSREKKERFSLILESASTNQTSMYLCASSVWTSGKNIQYFGAGTRLSVL.